The T cell receptor (beta chain) described here comes from a study of T cells in Graves' hyperthyroidism and ophthalmopathy. Clinical symptoms, serum thyroxine and TRAb, thyroid ultrasound and orbital computed tomography together formed the diagnostic basis. Study-level points and caveats: Blood also held most thyroid clonotypes expanded beyond 0.001.

RNA transcripts served as the template for amplifying TCR beta CDR3 regions. First-round RT-PCR with HTBI primers amplified the TCR CDR3 region. MiXCR, run by TCRdb on the multiplex PCR reads, gives a single entry per CDR3 protein. Among 500,000 to 800,000 distinct CDR3 sequences listed, nearly 45% were seen once. About this clonotype: Its antigen is not known.

Trimming removed 2 bases from V and 9 bases from J, with 16 bases in between. Germline CDR1 ENHRY, CDR2 SYGVKD. CDR3 length equals 14 residues. This chain joins TRBV10-3 and TRBJ2-5; D perhaps matches TRBD2 (7 bases). This receptor was taken from an adult man with Graves' disease, either hyperthyroidism or ophthalmopathy (not recorded which). Sample: peripheral blood or thyroid tissue (not recorded which). The CDR3: CAISERGGDQPQYF. CDR3 in DNA: TGTGCCATCAGTGAGAGGGGGGGAGATCAGCCCCAGTACTTC.